Following are 15 T cell receptor beta chains from one sample sequenced in a study of OX40 agonist ivuxolimab in advanced cancers. Libraries were made using the immunoSEQ multiplex PCR assay. This immuneACCESS table, as held by TCRdb, lists in-frame sequences with V and J called but not all clones. Of the missing ones, under half trace to an unresolved V gene in checked studies; the others have no known cause. This sample has 65,000 to 75,000 clones in its table, and over 80% of those were observed once. The ten largest clones capture about 3.9% of the sample. The sequences come from CD4+ or CD8+ T cells sorted from blood, collected in a trial of the OX40 agonist ivuxolimab. The receptors originated from an adult with an advanced solid tumor such as melanoma, head and neck, liver or kidney cancer.

This chain uses TRBV30 with TRBJ1-1; possible D gene TRBD1, 5 bases. The V gene lost 0 bases and the J gene lost 4 bases, with 12 bases spanning the gap. Germline CDR1 and CDR2: GTSNPN and SVGIG (reference sequence). The CDR3 is 14 residues long. CDR3 loop: CAWSVGGTGTEAFF. In nucleotides, the CDR3 is TGTGCCTGGAGTGTGGGGGGAACAGGCACTGAAGCTTTCTTT.

V usage is TRBV11-2 and J usage is TRBJ2-5; no reliable D call. The CDR3 sequence is 14 residues long. V was pared by 1 base and J by 6 bases, with 12 bases between. Germline CDR1 and CDR2: SGHAT and FQNNGV. The CDR3 sequence is CASSLADTIQTQYF. CDR3 coding DNA: TGTGCCAGCAGCTTAGCTGACACCATCCAGACCCAGTACTTC.

The gene calls are TRBV5-5 and TRBJ2-7; perhaps TRBD2 as D (6 bases). The germline CDR1 and CDR2 sequences are SGHKS and YYEKEE (reference sequence). There are 15 residues in the CDR3. Trimming left V 3 bases short and J 2 bases short, with 15 bases between. CDR3: CASSWIWGVTYEQYF. CDR3 nucleotide sequence: TGTGCCAGCAGCTGGATCTGGGGGGTGACCTACGAGCAGTACTTC.

V and J are TRBV19 and TRBJ2-1, with 10 bases aligning to TRBD2. This CDR3 contains 14 residues. Germline CDR1 LNHDA, CDR2 SQIVND (reference sequence). Trimming took 3 bases from V and 9 from J; bases not matched to a gene: 5. The CDR3 here is CASSMDSGRSEQFF. In DNA form, the CDR3 reads TGTGCCAGTAGTATGGATAGCGGGAGGAGTGAGCAGTTCTTC.

V is TRBV5-6 and J is TRBJ2-7, with a possible D match to TRBD2 (5 bases). Trimming removed 6 bases at V and 2 bases at J, with 15 bases between. Per the germline V gene, CDR1 is SGHDT and CDR2 is YYEEEE. The CDR3 spans 14 residues. The CDR3 nucleotides read TGTGCCAGCACGGCACAGAGCGGCGCCTACGAGCAGTACTTC. Amino acids: CASTAQSGAYEQYF.

The rearrangement uses TRBV28 and TRBJ1-1, with D hard to call. The CDR3 has 15 amino acids. Trimming cost V 0 bases and J 1 base, with 9 bases left between them. Germline loops: CDR1 MDHEN, CDR2 SYDVKM. As DNA, the CDR3 is TGTGCCAGCAGTTTATGGTCGGGTGCGAACACTGAAGCTTTCTTT. Translation: CASSLWSGANTEAFF.

This clone has just a few counts. The chain has TRBV5-1 and TRBJ2-3, with 8 bases lining up with TRBD1. Germline trimming cut 2 bases from V and 1 base from J; bases unmatched to any gene: 6. The CDR3 contains 16 residues. Germline V gives CDR1 SGHRS, CDR2 YFSETQ. The CDR3 DNA reads TGCGCCAGCAGCTTTCGACAGGGGTCACGCACAGATACGCAGTATTTT. This translates into CASSFRQGSRTDTQYF.

This chain links TRBV7-9 with TRBJ2-5, with 12 bases identical to TRBD1. The tail of the sequence fits TRBJ2-7 better, so the J call may be wrong. Germline V lookup: CDR1 SEHNR, CDR2 FQNEAQ (reference sequence). This CDR3 is built from 15 residues. The CDR3 bases are TGTGCCAGCAGCCCACTGGGACAGGGGGCGCGCGAGCAGTACTTC. This encodes CASSPLGQGAREQYF.

This chain connects TRBV4-1 to TRBJ2-4; 7 positions agree with TRBD2. Germline V lookup: CDR1 MGHRA, CDR2 YSYEKL. The CDR3 has 19 residues. Germline trimming cut 1 base from V and 1 base from J; bases unmatched to any gene: 13. This chain's CDR3 is CASSQGRGLSLLAKNIQYF. The CDR3 bases are TGCGCCAGCAGCCAAGGACGGGGACTATCGTTGCTGGCCAAAAACATTCAGTACTTC.

The rearrangement links TRBV7-2 to TRBJ2-1, with a weak D call TRBD1 (5 bases). Germline values: CDR1 SGHTA, CDR2 FQGNSA. CDR3 size: 15 residues. Between the trimmed V and J ends, which lost 5 bases and 4 bases, there was a span of 15 bases. In nucleotides, the CDR3 is TGTGCCAGCAGCCAACAGGACGTAAGATACAATGAGCAGTTCTTC. This translates into CASSQQDVRYNEQFF.

J is TRBJ1-2 and V is TRBV29-1; D is uncertain. Germline values: CDR1 SQVTM, CDR2 ANQGSEA. This CDR3 has 13 residues. Between the trimmed V and J ends, which lost 4 bases and 1 base, there was a span of 10 bases. CDR3 sequence (DNA): TGCAGCGTTGGTCAGAGAAGTAACTATGGCTACACCTTC. As protein: CSVGQRSNYGYTF.

The chain recombines TRBV7-9 with TRBJ2-4; TRBD1 matches at 8 bases. Germline V gene data show CDR1 as SEHNR and CDR2 as FQNEAQ (reference sequence). CDR3 length: 16 residues. The J segment lost 2 bases and the V segment lost 5 bases, leaving 8 bases of the junction unmatched. The DNA for the CDR3 is TGTGCCAGCAGCCAAGGGACAGGCGTCACCAAAAACATTCAGTACTTC. It encodes CASSQGTGVTKNIQYF.

V gene TRBV7-8 combines with J gene TRBJ2-7, with D maybe TRBD1 (6 bases). CDR1 SGHVS and CDR2 FQNEAQ come from the germline V gene. V gave up 0 bases and J gave up 7 bases, with 7 bases separating them. CDR3 length equals 12 residues. The CDR3, as DNA: TGTGCCAGCAGCTTAGCTCAGGGGGAGCAGTACTTC. Its translation is CASSLAQGEQYF.

CDR3 sequence (DNA): TGTGCCTGGAGCGGACTAGTATTTGGCACAGATACGCAGTATTTT. This encodes CAWSGLVFGTDTQYF. V gene TRBV30 combines with J gene TRBJ2-3, with TRBD2 matching 7 bases. CDR3 size: 15 residues. V trimming: 3 bases; J trimming: 1 base; junction bases outside the gene matches: 7. Germline lookup yields CDR1 GTSNPN and CDR2 SVGIG (reference sequence).

This clone has only one observation. V is TRBV9 and J is TRBJ2-2; the D is unclear. This CDR3 spans 15 amino acids. CDR1 SGDLS and CDR2 YYNGEE come from the germline V gene. V was clipped by 0 bases and J by 1 base, with 7 bases between them. CDR3 in amino acids: CASSVVPGNTGELFF. CDR3 nucleotides: TGTGCCAGCAGCGTAGTACCAGGGAACACCGGGGAGCTGTTTTTT. The full variable domain, rest sourced from reference TRBV9 and TRBJ2-2, is DSGVTQTPKHLITATGQRVTLRCSPRSGDLSVYWYQQSLDQGLQFLIQYYNGEERAKGNILERFSAQQFPDLHSELNLSSLELGDSALYFCASSVVPGNTGELFFGEGSRLTVL.